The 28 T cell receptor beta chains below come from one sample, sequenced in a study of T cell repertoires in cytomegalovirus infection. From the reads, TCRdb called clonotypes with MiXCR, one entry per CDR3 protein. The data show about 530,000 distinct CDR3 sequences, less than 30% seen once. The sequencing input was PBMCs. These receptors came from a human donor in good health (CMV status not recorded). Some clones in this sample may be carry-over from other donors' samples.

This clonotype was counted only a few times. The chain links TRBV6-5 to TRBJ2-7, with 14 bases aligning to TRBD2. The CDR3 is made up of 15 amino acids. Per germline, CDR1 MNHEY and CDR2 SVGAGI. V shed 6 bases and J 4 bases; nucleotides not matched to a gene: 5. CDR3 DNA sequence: TGTGCCAGCAGACCGGGACTAGCGGGAGTGTACGAGCAGTACTTC. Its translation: CASRPGLAGVYEQYF.

CDR3 protein: CASTVPQGSTGELFF. In nucleotides, the CDR3 is TGTGCCAGCACCGTCCCCCAGGGAAGCACCGGGGAGCTGTTTTTT. The chain links TRBV6-2 or TRBV6-3 to TRBJ2-2, with D possibly being TRBD1 (5 bases). The CDR3 consists of 15 residues. Per germline, CDR1 MNHEY and CDR2 SVGEGT. V was cut by 7 bases and J by 4 bases, with 16 bases left in between.

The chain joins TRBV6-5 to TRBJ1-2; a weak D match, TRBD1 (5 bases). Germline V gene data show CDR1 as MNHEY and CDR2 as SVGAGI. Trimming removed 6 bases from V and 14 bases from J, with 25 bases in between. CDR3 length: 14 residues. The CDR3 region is CASRRQPRFPEDTF. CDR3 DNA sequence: TGTGCCAGCAGGAGACAGCCCCGATTTCCCGAGGATACCTTC.

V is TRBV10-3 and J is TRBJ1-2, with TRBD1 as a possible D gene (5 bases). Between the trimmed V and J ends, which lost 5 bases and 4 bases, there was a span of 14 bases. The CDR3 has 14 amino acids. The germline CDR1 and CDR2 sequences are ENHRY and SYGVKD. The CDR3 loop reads CAISTAGTRYGYTF. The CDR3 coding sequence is TGTGCCATCAGTACTGCCGGGACCCGCTATGGCTACACCTTC.

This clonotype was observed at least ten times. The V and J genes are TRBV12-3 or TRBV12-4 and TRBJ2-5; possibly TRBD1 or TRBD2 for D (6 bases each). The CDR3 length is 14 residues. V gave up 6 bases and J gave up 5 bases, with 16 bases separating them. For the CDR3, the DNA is TGTGCCAGCAGCCCCGAGGGGGGTTGGGAGACCCAGTACTTC. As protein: CASSPEGGWETQYF.

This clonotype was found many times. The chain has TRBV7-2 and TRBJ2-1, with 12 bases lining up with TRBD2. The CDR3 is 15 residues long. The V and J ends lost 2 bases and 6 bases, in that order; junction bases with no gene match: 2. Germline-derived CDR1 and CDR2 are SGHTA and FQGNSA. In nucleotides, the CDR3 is TGTGCCAGCAGCTTACCTAGCGGGAGGGCCAATGAGCAGTTCTTC. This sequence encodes CASSLPSGRANEQFF.

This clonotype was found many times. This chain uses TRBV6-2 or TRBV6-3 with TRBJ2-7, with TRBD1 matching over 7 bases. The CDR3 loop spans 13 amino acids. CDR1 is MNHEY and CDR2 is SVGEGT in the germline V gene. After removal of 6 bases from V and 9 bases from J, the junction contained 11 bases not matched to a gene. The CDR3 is CASSSPTGFGQYF. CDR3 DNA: TGTGCCAGCAGCTCCCCGACAGGGTTCGGGCAGTACTTC.

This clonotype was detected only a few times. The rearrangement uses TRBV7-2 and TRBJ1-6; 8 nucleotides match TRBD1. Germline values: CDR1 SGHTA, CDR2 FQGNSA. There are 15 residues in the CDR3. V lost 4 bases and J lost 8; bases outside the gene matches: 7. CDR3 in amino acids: CASSSEGTGHSPLHF. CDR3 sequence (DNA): TGTGCCAGCAGCTCGGAAGGGACAGGCCATTCACCCCTCCACTTT.

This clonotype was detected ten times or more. The CDR3 reads CASSLMEGLETQYF. The CDR3 DNA follows: TGTGCCAGCAGCTTAATGGAGGGGCTAGAGACCCAGTACTTC. The chain couples TRBV11-2 to TRBJ2-5; a weak D match, TRBD2 (6 bases). The CDR3 contains 14 residues. Trimming removed 2 bases at V and 4 bases at J, with 11 bases between. Germline CDR1 is SGHAT and CDR2 is FQNNGV.

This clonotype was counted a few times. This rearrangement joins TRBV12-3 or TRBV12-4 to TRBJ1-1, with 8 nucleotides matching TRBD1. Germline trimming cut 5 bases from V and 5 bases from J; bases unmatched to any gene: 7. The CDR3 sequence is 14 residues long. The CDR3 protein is CASSLTGGVTEAFF. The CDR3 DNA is TGTGCCAGCAGTCTAACAGGGGGAGTGACTGAAGCTTTCTTT.

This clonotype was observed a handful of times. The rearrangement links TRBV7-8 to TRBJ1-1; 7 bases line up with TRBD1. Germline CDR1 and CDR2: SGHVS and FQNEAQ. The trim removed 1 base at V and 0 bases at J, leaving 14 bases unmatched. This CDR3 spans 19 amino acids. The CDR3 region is CASSLGPYRGGRMNTEAFF. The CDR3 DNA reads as TGTGCCAGCAGCTTAGGCCCCTACAGGGGAGGGAGAATGAACACTGAAGCTTTCTTT.

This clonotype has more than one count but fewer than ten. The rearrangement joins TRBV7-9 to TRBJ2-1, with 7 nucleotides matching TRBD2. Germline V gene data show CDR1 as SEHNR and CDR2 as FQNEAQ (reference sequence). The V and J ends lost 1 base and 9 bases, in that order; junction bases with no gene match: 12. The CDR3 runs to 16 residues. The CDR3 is CASSLVIGRERGEQFF. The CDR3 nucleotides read TGTGCCAGCAGCTTAGTGATCGGGCGGGAGCGCGGTGAGCAGTTCTTC.

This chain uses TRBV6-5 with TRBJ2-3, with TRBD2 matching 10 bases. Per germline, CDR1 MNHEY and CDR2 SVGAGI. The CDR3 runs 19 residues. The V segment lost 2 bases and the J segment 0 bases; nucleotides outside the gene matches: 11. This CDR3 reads CASSYRPPGLARSTDTQYF. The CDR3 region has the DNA TGTGCCAGCAGTTACCGCCCCCCGGGACTAGCGCGGAGCACAGATACGCAGTATTTT.

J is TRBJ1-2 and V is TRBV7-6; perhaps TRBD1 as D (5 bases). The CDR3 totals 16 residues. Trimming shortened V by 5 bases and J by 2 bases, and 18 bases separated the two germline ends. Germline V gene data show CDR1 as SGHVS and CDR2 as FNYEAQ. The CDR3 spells CASSKPGGGKNYGYTF. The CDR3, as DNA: TGTGCCAGCAGCAAGCCCGGGGGGGGGAAGAACTATGGCTACACCTTC.

In DNA form, the CDR3 reads TGTGCCAGCAGTTGGACAGGGAAGGGCACTGAAGCTTTCTTT. Translating gives CASSWTGKGTEAFF. The chain employs TRBV27 and TRBJ1-1, with TRBD1 matching over 8 bases. Germline V gene data show CDR1 as MNHEY and CDR2 as SMNVEV (reference sequence). The CDR3 has 14 residues. Losses at the gene ends were 4 bases for V and 4 bases for J; bases not matched to a gene: 5.

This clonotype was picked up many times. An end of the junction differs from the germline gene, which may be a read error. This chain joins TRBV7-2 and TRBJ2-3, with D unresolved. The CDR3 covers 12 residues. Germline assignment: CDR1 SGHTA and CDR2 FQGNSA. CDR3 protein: CASSLGGYTQYF. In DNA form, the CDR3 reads TGTGCCAGCAGCTTAGGCGGTTATACACAGTATTTT.

CDR3: CASSLGRGGRYGYTF. In DNA, the CDR3 is TGTGCCAGCAGCTTGGGGAGGGGCGGACGCTATGGCTACACCTTC. The chain couples TRBV7-8 to TRBJ1-2; tentative D call: TRBD1 (5 bases). The CDR3 has 15 residues. The V end lost 3 bases, the J end lost 4 bases, and 15 bases lay between the germline ends. Per germline, CDR1 SGHVS and CDR2 FQNEAQ. The entire variable domain, with the rest obtained from reference TRBV7-8 and TRBJ1-2, is as follows: GAGVSQSPRYKVAKRGQDVALRCDPISGHVSLFWYQQALGQGPEFLTYFQNEAQLDKSGLPSDRFFAERPEGSVSTLKIQRTQQEDSAVYLCASSLGRGGRYGYTFGSGTRLTVV.

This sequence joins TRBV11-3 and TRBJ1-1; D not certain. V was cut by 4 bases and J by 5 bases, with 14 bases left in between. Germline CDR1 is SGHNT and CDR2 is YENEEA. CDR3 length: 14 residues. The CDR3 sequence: CASSYDLVSTEAFF. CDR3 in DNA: TGTGCCAGCAGCTACGATTTGGTCTCGACTGAAGCTTTCTTT.

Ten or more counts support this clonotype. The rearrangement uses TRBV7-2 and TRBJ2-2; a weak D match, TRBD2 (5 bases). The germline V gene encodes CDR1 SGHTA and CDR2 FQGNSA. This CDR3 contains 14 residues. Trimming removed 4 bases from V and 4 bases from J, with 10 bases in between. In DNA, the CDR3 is TGTGCCAGCAGCTGGAGCGGATTCACCGGGGAGCTGTTTTTT. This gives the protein CASSWSGFTGELFF.

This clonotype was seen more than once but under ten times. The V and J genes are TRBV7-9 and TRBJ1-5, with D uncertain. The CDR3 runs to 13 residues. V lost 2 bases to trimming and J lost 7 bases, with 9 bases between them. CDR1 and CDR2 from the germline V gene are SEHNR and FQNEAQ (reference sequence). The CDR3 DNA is TGTGCCAGCAGCTTAACTGGAGAGCAGCCCCAGCATTTT. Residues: CASSLTGEQPQHF.

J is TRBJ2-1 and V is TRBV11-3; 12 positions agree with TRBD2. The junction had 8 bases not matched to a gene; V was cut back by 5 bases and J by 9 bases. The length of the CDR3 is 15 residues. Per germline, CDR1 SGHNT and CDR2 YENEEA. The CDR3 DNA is TGTGCCAGCAGCGTACTAGCGGGAGGATCGGCTGAGCAGTTCTTC. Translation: CASSVLAGGSAEQFF.

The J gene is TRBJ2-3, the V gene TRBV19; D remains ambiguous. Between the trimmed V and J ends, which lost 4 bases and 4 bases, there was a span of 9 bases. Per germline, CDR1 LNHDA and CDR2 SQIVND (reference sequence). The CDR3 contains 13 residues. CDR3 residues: CASSNGAADTQYF. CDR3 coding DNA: TGTGCCAGTAGTAACGGCGCTGCAGATACGCAGTATTTT.

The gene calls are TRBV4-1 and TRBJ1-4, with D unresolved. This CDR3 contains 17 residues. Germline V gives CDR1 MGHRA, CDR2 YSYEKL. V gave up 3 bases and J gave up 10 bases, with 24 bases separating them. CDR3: CASSQDGPDLRKGKLFF. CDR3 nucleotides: TGCGCCAGCAGCCAGGACGGTCCGGACCTAAGGAAGGGAAAACTGTTTTTT.

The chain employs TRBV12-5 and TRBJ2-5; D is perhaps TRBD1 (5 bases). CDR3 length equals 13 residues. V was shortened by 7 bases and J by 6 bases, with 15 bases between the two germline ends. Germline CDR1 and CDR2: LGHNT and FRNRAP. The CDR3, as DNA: TGTGCTAGTGAAGCAGGGTTGTCAAAGACCCAGTACTTC. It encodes CASEAGLSKTQYF.

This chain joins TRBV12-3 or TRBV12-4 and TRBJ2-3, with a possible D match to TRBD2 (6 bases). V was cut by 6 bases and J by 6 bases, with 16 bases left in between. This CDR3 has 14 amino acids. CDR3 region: CASRRLGGNDTQYF. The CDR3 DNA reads TGTGCCAGCAGGCGACTGGGGGGTAACGATACGCAGTATTTT.

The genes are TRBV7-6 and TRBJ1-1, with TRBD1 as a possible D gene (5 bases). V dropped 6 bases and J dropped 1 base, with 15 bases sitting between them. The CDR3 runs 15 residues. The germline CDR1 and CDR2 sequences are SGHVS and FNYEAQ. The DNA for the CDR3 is TGTGCCAGCAGACCGACCCTGGGACCGAACACTGAAGCTTTCTTT. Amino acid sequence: CASRPTLGPNTEAFF. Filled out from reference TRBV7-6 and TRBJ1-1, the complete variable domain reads GAGVSQSPRYKVTKRGQDVALRCDPISGHVSLYWYRQALGQGPEFLTYFNYEAQQDKSGLPNDRFSAERPEGSISTLTIQRTEQRDSAMYRCASRPTLGPNTEAFFGQGTRLTVV.

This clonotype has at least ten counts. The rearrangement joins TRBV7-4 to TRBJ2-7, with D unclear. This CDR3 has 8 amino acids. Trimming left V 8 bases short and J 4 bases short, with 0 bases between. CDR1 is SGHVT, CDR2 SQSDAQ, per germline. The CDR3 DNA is TGTGCCAGCTACGAGCAGTACGTC. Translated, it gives CASYEQYV.

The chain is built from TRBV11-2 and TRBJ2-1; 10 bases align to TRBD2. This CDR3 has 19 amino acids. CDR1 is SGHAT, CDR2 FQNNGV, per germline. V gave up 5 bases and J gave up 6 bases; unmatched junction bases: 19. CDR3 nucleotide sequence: TGTGCCAGCAGCCTCAGATCTTGGGGCGGAAAGCGGGAGGGCAATGAGCAGTTCTTC. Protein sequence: CASSLRSWGGKREGNEQFF.